Sequencing of this T cell receptor (beta chain) was carried out in a study of T cell repertoires in cytomegalovirus infection (dated by TCRdb to between 2019 and 2020). Background on the whole study: The peptide stimulations were aimed at well-studied HLA-B-restricted epitopes as well as recently identified HLA-C-restricted CMV epitopes, whose presentation resists viral immunomodulation. Donor HLA type was relevant to the analysis, as public TCR beta signatures indicated carriage of CMV infection together with the matching HLA type. The research as a whole found: Cumulative frequency of public TCR beta family members discriminated carriers of CMV infection plus the relevant HLA type in this cohort and an independent approximately 370-donor cohort. In the ex vivo response, HLA-C-restricted CMV-specific TCR beta clonotypes were dominant, and in two of eight donors the single most frequent clonotype came from this HLA-C-restricted group.

This clonotype was seen only a few times. It has no known antigen specificity. There are no base qualities to consult, and no much larger clone falls within one base. Sequencing was carried out with an Illumina HiSeq 1500. TCRdb reprocessed the public reads (quality trimming at Q25 with fastp, clone calling with MiXCR) and kept in-frame beta chains. Each record represents a unique CDR3 protein, reported with the most common genes and DNA among its rows. Present in this sample are 550,000 to 700,000 distinct CDR3 sequences, about 40% of which were seen just once. In total, the top ten clones hold around 48% of the sample. The treatment or condition tag for this specimen amounts to: in vitro stimulation with specific CMV peptide epitopes to enrich CMV-specific T cells. V is clipped by 4 bases and J by 2 bases, and the sequence between their germline boundaries is 7 bases long. The CDR3 sequence holds 12 residues, the cysteine and phenylalanine included. Only CDR3 DNA is held: 36 bases, read in frame from base 1. Looking up the germline V gene (reference sequence) yields CDR1 SGHKS and CDR2 YYEKEE.

This sequence uses TRBV5-5 and TRBJ2-7; a tentative D match to TRBD1 spans 5 bases. The input for sequencing was cultured PBMCs, taken from culture after CMV antigen stimulation. The TCR was taken from a human donor in good health (CMV status not recorded). Some clones in this sample may be carry-over from other donors' samples. The nucleotide sequence reads as follows: TGTGCCAGCAGCAGGACAACCTACGAGCAGTACTTC. Its translation is CASSRTTYEQYF. The full variable domain, with segments outside the CDR3 supplied by the reference TRBV5-5 and TRBJ2-7 proteins, appears as DAGVTQSPTHLIKTRGQQVTLRCSPISGHKSVSWYQQVLGQGPQFIFQYYEKEERGRGNFPDRFSARQFPNYSSELNVNALLLGDSALYLCASSRTTYEQYFGPGTRLTVT.